This T cell receptor (beta chain) appears in the sequencing data of a study of beta chain features in type 1 diabetes. In the study overall: Across every sample, around 98 million sorted cells were examined in total.

This clone has at least ten counts. An end of the junction does not agree with germline; a read error may underlie this. Expressed TCRB transcripts were sequenced, since all the RNA that had been isolated was reverse transcribed. Assay: immunoSEQ multiplex PCR; the TCRdb copy retains only in-frame clones and omits some. Of under 350,000 clones listed, roughly 8% are singletons. Germline V gene data show CDR1 as SSHAT and CDR2 as FNYEAQ (reference sequence). This CDR3 is 13 amino acids long. Material for sequencing was central memory CD4+ T cells from blood. This clonotype originated in a woman aged 18-30 years in good health. The chain has TRBV7-7 and TRBJ2-4; TRBD2 matches 7 bases. In DNA form, the CDR3 reads TGTGCTAGCAGCTTTAAGGGAGGGGACATTCAGTACTTC. Translation: CASSFKGGDIQYF. Full variable domain (outside the CDR3, taken from reference TRBV7-7 and TRBJ2-4): GAGVSQSPRYKVTKRGQDVTLRCDPISSHATLYWYQQALGQGPEFLTYFNYEAQPDKSGLPSDRFSAERPEGSISTLTIQRTEQRDSAMYRCASSFKGGDIQYFGAGTRLSVL.